These T cell receptor beta chains were read from a single sample in a study of identical twins. MiXCR, run by TCRdb on the 5' RACE reads, gives a single entry per CDR3 protein. The top ten clones hold roughly 7% of a sample with roughly 280,000 distinct CDR3 sequences, roughly 8.6% of them seen once. These data also featured in a second study, about yellow fever vaccine responses in identical twins.

What was sequenced was CD8+ T cells sorted from blood. Receptor source: a young woman in good health. The CDR3 runs from the conserved cysteine through the conserved F or W. D genes are given only for firm matches. Some rows mark clone size as missing; the rest say once, few, many or name a class of expanded clone.

v_gene: TRBV7-8; d_gene: NA; j_gene: TRBJ1-5; abundance: many; CDR3nt: TGTGCCAGCAGCTTACTGAATCAGCCCCAGCATTTT; CDR3aa: CASSLLNQPQHF
v_gene: TRBV27; d_gene: NA; j_gene: TRBJ1-1; abundance: NA; CDR3nt: TGTGCCAGCAGTTTTTGGACAAGGGGGGAAGTTGAAGCTTTCTTT; CDR3aa: CASSFWTRGEVEAFF
v_gene: TRBV20-1; d_gene: NA; j_gene: TRBJ2-5; abundance: NA; CDR3nt: TGCAGTGCTAGACCTTCGGACAGCATATATTTGGAGACCCAGTACTTC; CDR3aa: CSARPSDSIYLETQYF
v_gene: TRBV7-9; d_gene: TRBD1; j_gene: TRBJ2-3; abundance: few; CDR3nt: TGTGCCAGCAATAACGGGACAGGGGGCGAGACAGATACGCAGTATTTT; CDR3aa: CASNNGTGGETDTQYF
v_gene: TRBV7-9; d_gene: NA; j_gene: TRBJ1-2; abundance: many; CDR3nt: TGTGCCAGCACCTCCCGTGTTGATGGCTACACCTTC; CDR3aa: CASTSRVDGYTF
v_gene: TRBV11-2; d_gene: NA; j_gene: TRBJ2-7; abundance: few; CDR3nt: TGTGCCAGCAGCCCCACCAAATACGAGCAGTACTTC; CDR3aa: CASSPTKYEQYF
v_gene: TRBV14; d_gene: NA; j_gene: TRBJ1-2; abundance: NA; CDR3nt: TGTGCCAGCAGCCAAGAAAAAGCTAAGGGTTTGATCTTCGATGGCTACACCTTC; CDR3aa: CASSQEKAKGLIFDGYTF
v_gene: TRBV4-3; d_gene: NA; j_gene: TRBJ2-1; abundance: many; CDR3nt: TGCGCCAGCAGCCAAGATGGACCGGCCGCGGCCTACAATGAGCAGTTCTTC; CDR3aa: CASSQDGPAAAYNEQFF
v_gene: TRBV11-2; d_gene: TRBD2; j_gene: TRBJ2-5; abundance: few; CDR3nt: TGTGCCAGCAGCAACCCCCCACTAGCGGGTCTGCAAGAGACCCAGTACTTC; CDR3aa: CASSNPPLAGLQETQYF
v_gene: TRBV27; d_gene: NA; j_gene: TRBJ2-3; abundance: NA; CDR3nt: TGTGCCAGCAGCGGGGGCGGCGTGGATACGCAGTATTTT; CDR3aa: CASSGGGVDTQYF
v_gene: TRBV24-1; d_gene: NA; j_gene: TRBJ2-2; abundance: few; CDR3nt: TGTGCCACCAGTGATTTGCGGGGGGCGCCCGGGGAGCTGTTTTTT; CDR3aa: CATSDLRGAPGELFF
v_gene: TRBV13; d_gene: TRBD1; j_gene: TRBJ2-7; abundance: few; CDR3nt: TGTGCCAGCAGCAGCCGACAGGGGAGCTCCTACGAGCAGTACTTC; CDR3aa: CASSSRQGSSYEQYF
v_gene: TRBV15; d_gene: TRBD1; j_gene: TRBJ2-1; abundance: many; CDR3nt: TGTGCCACCAGCAAGGACAGGGGTCAGGGGGAGCAGTTCTTC; CDR3aa: CATSKDRGQGEQFF
v_gene: TRBV6-1; d_gene: TRBD2; j_gene: TRBJ2-1; abundance: many; CDR3nt: TGTGCCAGCAGCCTCGGGACTAGCGGGAGCTATGAGCAGTTCTTC; CDR3aa: CASSLGTSGSYEQFF
v_gene: TRBV29-1; d_gene: NA; j_gene: TRBJ2-2; abundance: many; CDR3nt: TGCAGCGTTGAAGAAACTATTTCTAGGAACACCGGGGAGCTGTTTTTT; CDR3aa: CSVEETISRNTGELFF
v_gene: TRBV19; d_gene: TRBD2; j_gene: TRBJ2-2; abundance: NA; CDR3nt: TGTGCCAGTAGTACCAGACTAGCAATGAACACCGGGGAGCTGTTTTTT; CDR3aa: CASSTRLAMNTGELFF